Listed here are 8 T cell receptor beta chains from one sample, sequenced in a study of T cell responses to AZD1222 COVID-19 vaccine. Assay used: immunoSEQ multiplex PCR; TCRdb lists only in-frame clones, some missing. The sample consists of approximately 140,000 clones, roughly 92% of them appearing once. The material sequenced was peripheral blood, taken 28 days after the second AZD1222 dose. The receptors stem from an adult who received the AZD1222 COVID-19 vaccine.

V and J are TRBV11-3 and TRBJ2-2; D possibly corresponds to TRBD2 (5 bases). The CDR3 consists of 14 residues. Germline V CDR1 and CDR2: SGHNT, YENEEA. The germline V and J ends were trimmed by 5 bases and 3 bases, with 10 bases remaining between them. This CDR3 reads CASSPDSYTGELFF. Here the CDR3 DNA reads TGTGCCAGCAGCCCGGACTCCTACACCGGGGAGCTGTTTTTT.

Points on this clone: The junction departs from germline at one end; a sequencing error may be responsible. The V and J genes are TRBV15 and TRBJ2-7, with D possibly being TRBD1 (6 bases). The CDR3 extends over 16 amino acids. The germline CDR1 and CDR2 sequences are LNHNV and YYDKDF (reference sequence). The CDR3, as DNA: TGTGCCACCAGCGGAGAAGCACAGGGTGAAGACTACGAGCAGTACTTC. Its protein product is CATSGEAQGEDYEQYF.

The chain has TRBV11-2 and TRBJ1-1, with D perhaps TRBD1 (5 bases). Germline V lookup: CDR1 SGHAT, CDR2 FQNNGV. This CDR3 contains 13 residues. V dropped 5 bases and J dropped 1 base, with 8 bases sitting between them. The chain's CDR3 is CASSRGQNTEAFF. CDR3 nucleotide sequence: TGTGCCAGCAGCCGCGGACAGAACACTGAAGCTTTCTTT.

The chain carries TRBV3-1 (or the pseudogene TRBV3-2) and TRBJ1-3; TRBD1 is a possible D gene (6 bases). The CDR3 is 18 amino acids. Trimming removed 1 base at V and 0 bases at J, with 16 bases between. Germline V gene lookup returns CDR1 LGHDT and CDR2 YNNKEL (reference sequence). CDR3 in DNA: TGTGCCAGCAGCCAAGTGGGAAGGGGGGCATTCTCTGGAAACACCATATATTTT. It codes for CASSQVGRGAFSGNTIYF.

This clone was counted a single time. The CDR3 loop reads CASSFPGTGGYYGYTF. The CDR3 DNA sequence: TGTGCCAGCAGTTTCCCCGGGACAGGGGGGTACTATGGCTACACCTTC. The gene calls are TRBV28 and TRBJ1-2; 11 bases agree with TRBD1. The CDR3 covers 16 residues. The germline V gene has CDR1 MDHEN and CDR2 SYDVKM. V trimming: 3 bases; J trimming: 3 bases; junction bases outside the gene matches: 6.

The chain carries TRBV19 and TRBJ2-1; D is possibly TRBD2 (6 bases). There are 15 residues in the CDR3. In germline, CDR1 is LNHDA, CDR2 SQIVND (reference sequence). V lost 4 bases, J lost 4 bases, and 14 bases lay in between. The CDR3 here is CASSSPGDLYNEQFF. CDR3 DNA: TGTGCCAGTAGTAGTCCGGGGGACTTGTACAATGAGCAGTTCTTC. The full variable domain, rest sourced from reference TRBV19 and TRBJ2-1, is DGGITQSPKYLFRKEGQNVTLSCEQNLNHDAMYWYRQDPGQGLRLIYYSQIVNDFQKGDIAEGYSVSREKKESFPLTVTSAQKNPTAFYLCASSSPGDLYNEQFFGPGTRLTVL.

Details on this clone: The same CDR3 is also encoded by other DNA sequences in this sample. V and J are TRBV4-1 and TRBJ1-2; D is unclear. The V gene's germline CDR1 is MGHRA and CDR2 YSYEKL. The CDR3 loop spans 15 amino acids. Trimming removed 0 bases at V and 3 bases at J, with 11 bases between. The CDR3 nucleotides are TGCGCCAGCAGCCAAGATCCGAGGGAGTACTATGGCTACACCTTC. Residues: CASSQDPREYYGYTF.

The V call is TRBV15, the J call TRBJ1-4; D not resolved. The V end lost 5 bases, the J end lost 8 bases, and 21 bases lay between the germline ends. The CDR3 loop spans 16 amino acids. The germline V gene has CDR1 LNHNV and CDR2 YYDKDF (reference sequence). The CDR3 loop is CATSSSLWAGQEKLFF. CDR3 nucleotides: TGTGCCACCAGCTCAAGCCTTTGGGCCGGTCAGGAAAAACTGTTTTTT.